The following is a T cell receptor (beta chain) sequence with its context. This specimen comes from a study of blood T cell repertoires in COVID-19. Study in general: Samples of COVID-19 (acute and convalescent) were obtained from the United States, Italy and Spain.

Enrolled through a virtual design, the participants were between 18 and 89 years of age and came from 24 US areas. For recovered donors of Cohort 3, there were two negative PCRs, clearance, or symptom resolution. The data were produced by immunoSEQ multiplex PCR, yet TCRdb's version contains in-frame clones alone and is incomplete. The table has about 310,000 clones, 89% seen once; the top ten hold almost 9.5%. Trimming stripped 3 bases from V and 5 bases from J, with 19 bases between. CDR1 is MGHDK and CDR2 is SYGVNS in the germline V gene. The CDR3 loop spans 17 amino acids. The gene calls are TRBV25-1 and TRBJ1-4; possibly TRBD1 for D (5 bases). This TCR was recovered from a woman between 25 and 40 years old who had recovered from COVID-19. Material for sequencing was PBMCs or T cells enriched from blood (not recorded which). CDR3 sequence: CASSETPGLNRNEKLFF. CDR3 nucleotides: TGTGCCAGCAGTGAGACGCCGGGACTCAATAGAAATGAAAAACTGTTTTTT.